Below, one T cell receptor beta chain is given with its context. Its antigen remains unknown. This PCR relied on a set of 60 Vbeta primers and 13 Jbeta primers. The repertoire was sequenced with immunoSEQ multiplex PCR; TCRdb's copy has only in-frame clones and lacks some. The sample data list 90,000 to 150,000 clones. The data originate from a study of cytomegalovirus exposure and HLA in healthy donors. Germline CDR1 SGHNT, CDR2 YENEEA. This CDR3 spans 15 amino acids. Trimming took 1 base from V and 4 from J; bases not matched to a gene: 6. Study-wide results and caveats: According to the study, 160 or so TCR beta chains were cytomegalovirus-associated.

This clonotype was obtained from a man between 18 and 35 years old in good health and CMV-seronegative. V usage is TRBV11-3 and J usage is TRBJ2-5; 7 bases agree with TRBD1. The material sequenced was PBMCs. DNA of the CDR3: TGTGCCAGCAGCTTAGGAGGGGGCGGCGGAGAGACCCAGTACTTC. Protein: CASSLGGGGGETQYF.